The present entry profiles one T cell receptor (beta chain) with its context. Sequenced by immunoSEQ multiplex PCR; TCRdb stores in-frame clones only, minus some. The data contain several thousand clones, more than 75% of them singletons. The data stem from a study of immune evolution from preneoplasia to lung adenocarcinoma. Germline V gene data show CDR1 as SEHNR and CDR2 as FQNEAQ (reference sequence). This CDR3 spans 18 amino acids. V gave up 3 bases and J gave up 9 bases; unmatched junction bases: 13. Resections took place in Japan or China from about 2013 to 2018. H&E slides confirmed each diagnosis, reviewed by two pathologists independently.

The V call is TRBV7-9, the J call TRBJ2-1; 14 bases map to TRBD2. The TCR sequence derives from a donor older than 65 with lung adenocarcinoma. The material sequenced was FFPE minimally invasive lung adenocarcinoma tissue. DNA for the CDR3: TGTGCCAGCAGCTTTAGATCCTCCGGGACTAGCGGGAGCCGTGAGCAGTTCTTC. This translates into CASSFRSSGTSGSREQFF.